This T cell receptor (beta chain) was observed in a study of response to subunit inactivated influenza vaccine. Findings and limits, study-wide: Only a handful of new T cells, the authors suggested, are recruited with each seasonal influenza vaccination.

The CDR3 extends over 13 amino acids. V was clipped by 4 bases and J by 3 bases; unmatched bases: 4. Germline loops: CDR1 SGHRS, CDR2 YFSETQ. Of note for this clonotype: As yet, its antigen is unknown.

MiXCR, applied by TCRdb to the RT-PCR reads, yields one record per CDR3 protein. The sample lists roughly 620,000 distinct CDR3 sequences; approximately 11% were seen once. This sample also appeared in a second study, on T cells expressing NK-cell markers. That publication notes: With UMIs, 5'RACE template switching was used to make TCR beta cDNA. The TCR beta repertoires were obtained from sorted CD3+CD56+NKG2C+, CD3+CD56+NKG2C- and CD3+CD56-NKG2C+ T cells. Dominant NKG2C+ clonotype frequencies of roughly 1.0-7.0% of CD8+ T cells were measured in more than 5 donors.

The chain has TRBV5-1 and TRBJ2-7, with 7 positions matching TRBD1. The clonotype originates from a man aged 45-65 years who received an inactivated influenza vaccine. Here the sequenced sample was PBMCs from blood, taken on the day of vaccination. CDR3 in amino acids: CASSAGQDYEQYF. CDR3 in DNA: TGCGCCAGCAGCGCAGGACAGGACTACGAGCAGTACTTC.